Following are 15 T cell receptor beta chains from one sample sequenced in a study of T cell clusters in autoimmune cytopenias. Roughly 38,000 genome equivalents of blood DNA were amplified for TRB. Multiplex touch-down PCR amplified TRB using TRB-A and TRB-B pools in one tube. TCRdb re-called the multiplex PCR reads; one entry per CDR3 protein, DNA not given. The sample table sets out approximately 8,200 distinct CDR3 sequences. Sample: peripheral blood. The receptors were sampled from a human donor with an autoimmune cytopenia or autoimmune hepatitis (not recorded which).

This sequence joins TRBV7-6 and TRBJ2-5; the D gene TCRdb calls, TRBD2, cannot be checked with no DNA. There are 13 residues in the CDR3. CDR1 and CDR2 from the germline V gene are SGHVS and FNYEAQ. This chain's CDR3 is CASTIDSLQTQYF.

This clonotype is labeled medium-sized based on frequency. CDR3: CASSHAPGLAPKEQFF. This chain uses TRBV12-3 or TRBV12-4 with TRBJ2-1; the TCRdb D gene call, TRBD2, has no DNA to confirm it. The CDR3 loop spans 16 amino acids.

This clonotype is identified as medium-sized (0.01 to 0.1%) from frequency. The rearrangement uses TRBV19 and TRBJ2-2; as DNA is missing, the TRBD1 call by TCRdb cannot be tested. This CDR3 is built from 15 residues. CDR1 and CDR2 from the germline V gene are LNHDA and SQIVND (reference sequence). The CDR3: CASSIGGGAARELFF. Full variable domain (rest looked up from reference TRBV19 and TRBJ2-2): DGGITQSPKYLFRKEGQNVTLSCEQNLNHDAMYWYRQDPGQGLRLIYYSQIVNDFQKGDIAEGYSVSREKKESFPLTVTSAQKNPTAFYLCASSIGGGAARELFFGEGSRLTVL.

The chain combines TRBV12-3 or TRBV12-4 with TRBJ1-5; absent DNA, TCRdb's TRBD1 call cannot be checked. There are 15 residues in the CDR3. CDR3 residues: CASSPDPPSNQPQHF.

The rearrangement joins TRBV24-1 to TRBJ2-7; TCRdb returns TRBD1, unconfirmable since there is no DNA. CDR3 length: 12 residues. The germline V gene encodes CDR1 KGHDR and CDR2 SFDVKD. The CDR3 loop is CATGGTGGEQYF.

The chain employs TRBV2 and TRBJ1-1; the D call of TRBD1 rests on TCRdb alone, since no DNA is present to check it. The CDR3 is 14 residues long. The V gene's germline CDR1 is SNHLY and CDR2 FYNNEI. This chain's CDR3 is CASRTQGGPTEAFF.

The V call is TRBV20-1, the J call TRBJ2-5. CDR3 length: 14 residues. Germline V lookup: CDR1 DFQATT, CDR2 SNEGSKA (reference sequence). The CDR3 spells CSARARGSEETQYF.

The chain is built from TRBV15 and TRBJ1-3; TCRdb's D call of TRBD1 is untestable without DNA. Germline CDR1 and CDR2: LNHNV and YYDKDF (reference sequence). This CDR3 is 14 amino acids long. The CDR3 protein is CATSIDRAGNTIYF.

The rearrangement joins TRBV20-1 to TRBJ2-5; absent DNA, TCRdb's TRBD1 call cannot be checked. Germline values: CDR1 DFQATT, CDR2 SNEGSKA (reference sequence). The CDR3 has 14 residues. The CDR3 spells CSARDGAAQETQYF.

CDR3 loop: CSARDPSTVSGYTF. The chain is built from TRBV20-1 and TRBJ1-2; TCRdb returns TRBD1, unconfirmable since there is no DNA. Per germline, CDR1 DFQATT and CDR2 SNEGSKA (reference sequence). The CDR3 length is 14 residues.

The J gene is TRBJ1-1, the V gene TRBV18; TCRdb selects TRBD1, and the lack of DNA leaves this call unchecked. The CDR3 runs to 16 residues. Germline V gene data show CDR1 as KGHSH and CDR2 as LQKENI. CDR3 sequence reads: CASSLTGGTLNTEAFF.

The V and J genes are TRBV5-6 and TRBJ2-3; TCRdb's D call of TRBD1 is untestable without DNA. Per germline, CDR1 SGHDT and CDR2 YYEEEE. The CDR3 runs 14 residues. The CDR3 sequence is CASSLVRGTDTQYF.

The V and J genes are TRBV12-3 or TRBV12-4 and TRBJ2-1; the TCRdb call, TRBD2, lacks DNA for checking. The CDR3 consists of 15 residues. The CDR3 loop is CASSLTSGTGGEQFF.

The chain links TRBV6-5 to TRBJ1-4. This CDR3 is 16 amino acids long. The germline gives CDR1 MNHEY, CDR2 SVGAGI. This CDR3 is CASSLRSGTSGEKLFF.

The V gene is TRBV12-3 or TRBV12-4, the J gene TRBJ2-2; TCRdb indicates TRBD1, and absent DNA this call remains unverified. This CDR3 is 18 amino acids long. CDR3 residues: CASSYTQYGRGRTGELFF.